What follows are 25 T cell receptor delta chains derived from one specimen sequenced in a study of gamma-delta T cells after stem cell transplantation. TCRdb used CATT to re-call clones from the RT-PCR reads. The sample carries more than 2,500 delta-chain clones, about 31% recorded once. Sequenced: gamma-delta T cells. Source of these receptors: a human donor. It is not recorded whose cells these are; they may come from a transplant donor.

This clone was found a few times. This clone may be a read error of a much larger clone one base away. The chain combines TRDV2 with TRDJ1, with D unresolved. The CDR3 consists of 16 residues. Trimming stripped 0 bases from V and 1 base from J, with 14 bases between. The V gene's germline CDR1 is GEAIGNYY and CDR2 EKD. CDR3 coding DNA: TGTGCCTGTGACACCGTTCTCCCGGCGGGCACCGATAAACTCATCTTT. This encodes CACDTVLPAGTDKLIF.

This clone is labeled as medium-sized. CDR3: CACDVLGDTPGTDKLIF. The CDR3 region has the DNA TGTGCCTGTGACGTACTGGGGGATACGCCCGGCACCGATAAACTCATCTTT. This chain links TRDV2 with TRDJ1; TRDD3 matches at 13 bases. The length of the CDR3 is 17 residues. With 3 bases clipped from V and 1 base from J, the junction kept 7 bases outside the gene matches. Germline-derived CDR1 and CDR2 are GEAIGNYY and EKD.

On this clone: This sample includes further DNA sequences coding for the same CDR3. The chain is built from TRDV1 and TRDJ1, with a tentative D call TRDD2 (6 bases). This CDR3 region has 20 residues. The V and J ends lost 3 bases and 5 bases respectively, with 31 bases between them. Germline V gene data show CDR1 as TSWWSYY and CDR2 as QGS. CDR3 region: CALGECLPTGTGTLRDKLIF. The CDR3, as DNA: TGTGCTCTTGGGGAGTGCCTTCCCACGGGAACTGGAACCCTTAGAGATAAACTCATCTTT.

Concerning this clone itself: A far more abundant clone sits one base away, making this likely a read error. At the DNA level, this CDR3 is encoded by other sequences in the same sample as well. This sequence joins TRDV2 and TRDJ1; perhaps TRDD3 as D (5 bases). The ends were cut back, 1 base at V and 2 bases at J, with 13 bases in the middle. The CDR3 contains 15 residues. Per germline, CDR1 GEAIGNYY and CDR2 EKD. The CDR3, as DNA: TGTGCCTGTGACACGTTAGGGGGGGCGACCGATAAACTCATCTTT. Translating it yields CACDTLGGATDKLIF.

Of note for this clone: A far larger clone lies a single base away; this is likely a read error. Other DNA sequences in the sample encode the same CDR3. CDR3 in amino acids: CALGDFPTNIPILGEIRYTDKLIF. CDR3 nucleotide sequence: TGTGCTCTTGGGGACTTTCCTACGAACATACCCATACTGGGGGAGATCAGGTACACCGATAAACTCATCTTT. The chain combines TRDV1 with TRDJ1; 9 positions agree with TRDD3. Germline V gives CDR1 TSWWSYY, CDR2 QGS. CDR3 size: 24 residues. V trimming: 3 bases; J trimming: 0 bases; junction bases outside the gene matches: 29.

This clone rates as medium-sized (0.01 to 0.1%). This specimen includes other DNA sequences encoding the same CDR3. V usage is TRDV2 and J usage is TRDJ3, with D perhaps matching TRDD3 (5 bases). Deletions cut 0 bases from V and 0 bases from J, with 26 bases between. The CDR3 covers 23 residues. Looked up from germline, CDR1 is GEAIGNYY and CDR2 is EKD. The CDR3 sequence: CACDTVSSGGTQYPSWDTRQMFF. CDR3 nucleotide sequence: TGTGCCTGTGACACCGTATCCTCCGGGGGTACCCAATATCCCTCCTGGGACACCCGACAGATGTTTTTC.

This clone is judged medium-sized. CDR3 protein: CACDTSFAGPTAERYTDKLIF. The CDR3 DNA follows: TGTGCCTGTGACACCTCATTTGCGGGCCCGACGGCTGAGAGGTACACCGATAAACTCATCTTT. V usage is TRDV2 and J usage is TRDJ1; D unresolved. V was pared by 0 bases and J by 0 bases, with 28 bases between. Germline assignment: CDR1 GEAIGNYY and CDR2 EKD. CDR3 length: 21 residues.

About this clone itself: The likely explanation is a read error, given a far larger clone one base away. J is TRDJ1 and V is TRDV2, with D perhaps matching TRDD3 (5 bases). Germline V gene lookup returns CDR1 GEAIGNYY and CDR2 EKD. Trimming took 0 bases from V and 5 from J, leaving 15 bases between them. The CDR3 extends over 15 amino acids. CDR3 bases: TGTGCCTGTGACACCGTGGGGACCCCCGAAGATAAACTCATCTTT. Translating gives CACDTVGTPEDKLIF.

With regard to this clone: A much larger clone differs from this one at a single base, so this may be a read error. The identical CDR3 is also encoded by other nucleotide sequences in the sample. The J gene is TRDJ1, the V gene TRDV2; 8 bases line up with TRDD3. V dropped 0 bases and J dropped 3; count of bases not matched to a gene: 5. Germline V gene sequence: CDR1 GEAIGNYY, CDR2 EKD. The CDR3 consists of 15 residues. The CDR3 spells CACDTLGDTSDKLIF. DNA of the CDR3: TGTGCCTGTGACACCCTAGGGGATACTTCCGATAAACTCATCTTT.

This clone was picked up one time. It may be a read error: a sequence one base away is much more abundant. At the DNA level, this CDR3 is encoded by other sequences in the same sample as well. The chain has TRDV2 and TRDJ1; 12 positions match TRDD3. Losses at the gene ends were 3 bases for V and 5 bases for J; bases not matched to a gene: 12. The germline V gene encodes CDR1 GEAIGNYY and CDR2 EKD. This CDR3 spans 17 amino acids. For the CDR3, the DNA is TGTGCCTGTGACTCTCTGGGGGATACGCCAGTACCTGATAAACTCATCTTT. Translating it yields CACDSLGDTPVPDKLIF.

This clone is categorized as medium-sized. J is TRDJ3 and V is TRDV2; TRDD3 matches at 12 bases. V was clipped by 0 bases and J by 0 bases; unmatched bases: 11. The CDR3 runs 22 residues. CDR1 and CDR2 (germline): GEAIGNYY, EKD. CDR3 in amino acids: CACDTVLGDTLRSSWDTRQMFF. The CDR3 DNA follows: TGTGCCTGTGACACCGTACTGGGGGATACCTTAAGATCCTCCTGGGACACCCGACAGATGTTTTTC.

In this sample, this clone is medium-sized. The CDR3 loop reads CACDPVGTGGKYTDKLIF. In nucleotides, the CDR3 is TGTGCCTGTGACCCGGTCGGTACTGGGGGTAAGTACACCGATAAACTCATCTTT. V and J are TRDV2 and TRDJ1; 8 bases line up with TRDD3. This CDR3 region has 18 residues. With V trimmed by 3 bases and J by 0 bases, 14 bases remained unmatched. Germline CDR1 reads GEAIGNYY; CDR2 reads EKD.

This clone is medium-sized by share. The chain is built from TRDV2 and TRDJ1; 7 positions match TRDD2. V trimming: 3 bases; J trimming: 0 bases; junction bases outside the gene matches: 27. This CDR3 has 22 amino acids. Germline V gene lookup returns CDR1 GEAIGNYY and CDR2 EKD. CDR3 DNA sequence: TGTGCCTGTGACTCCGATTTCCTACGTGTTGCCCCCGTGGCCCGATACACCGATAAACTCATCTTT. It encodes CACDSDFLRVAPVARYTDKLIF.

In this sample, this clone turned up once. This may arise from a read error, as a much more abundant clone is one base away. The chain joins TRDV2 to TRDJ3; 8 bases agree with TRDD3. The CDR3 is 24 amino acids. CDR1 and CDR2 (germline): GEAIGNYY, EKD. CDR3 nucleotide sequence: TGTGCCTGTAACACCGCTCCTACTGGGGATACACAATACCAAAGCTCCTGGGACACCCGACAGATGTTTTTC. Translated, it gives CACNTAPTGDTQYQSSWDTRQMFF.

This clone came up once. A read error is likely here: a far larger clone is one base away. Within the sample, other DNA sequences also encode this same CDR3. CDR3 nucleotides: TGTGCCTGTGACCCGCTACTGCGTAGTTGGGGATACAACTCGTACACCGATAAACTCATCTTT. Amino acids: CACDPLLRSWGYNSYTDKLIF. The chain combines TRDV2 with TRDJ1; 8 bases fit TRDD3. V shed 3 bases, J shed 0 bases, and the junction held 23 bases outside the gene matches. The CDR3 is made up of 21 amino acids. Germline V gene sequence: CDR1 GEAIGNYY, CDR2 EKD.

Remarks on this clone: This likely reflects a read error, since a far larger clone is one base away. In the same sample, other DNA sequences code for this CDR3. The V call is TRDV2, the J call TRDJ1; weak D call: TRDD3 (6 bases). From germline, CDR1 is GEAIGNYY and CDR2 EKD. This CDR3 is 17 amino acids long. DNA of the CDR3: TGTGCTTGTGACTCGGTCGTGGGGGCCCAGTACACCGATAAACTCATCTTT. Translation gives CACDSVVGAQYTDKLIF.

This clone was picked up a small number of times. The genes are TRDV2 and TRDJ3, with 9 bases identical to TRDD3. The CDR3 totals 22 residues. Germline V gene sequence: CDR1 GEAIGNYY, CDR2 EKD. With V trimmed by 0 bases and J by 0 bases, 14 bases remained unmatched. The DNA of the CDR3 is TGTGCCTGTGACACCCCTCACTGGGGGACCTCTGCGGGCTCCTGGGACACCCGACAGATGTTTTTC. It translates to CACDTPHWGTSAGSWDTRQMFF.

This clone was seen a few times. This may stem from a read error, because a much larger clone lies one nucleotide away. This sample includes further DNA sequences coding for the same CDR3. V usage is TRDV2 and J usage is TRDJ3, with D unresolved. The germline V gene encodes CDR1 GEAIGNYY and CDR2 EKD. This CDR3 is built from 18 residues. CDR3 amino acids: CACDTIGSTSWDTRQMFF. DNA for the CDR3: TGTGCCTGCGACACGATTGGATCCACCTCCTGGGACACCCGACAGATGTTTTTC.

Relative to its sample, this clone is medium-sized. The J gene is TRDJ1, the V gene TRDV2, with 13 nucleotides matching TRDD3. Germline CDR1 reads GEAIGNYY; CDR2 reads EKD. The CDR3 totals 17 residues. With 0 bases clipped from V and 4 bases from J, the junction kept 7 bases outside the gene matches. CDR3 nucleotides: TGTGCCTGTGACACCGTTACTGGGGGATACGCGGGCGATAAACTCATCTTT. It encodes CACDTVTGGYAGDKLIF.

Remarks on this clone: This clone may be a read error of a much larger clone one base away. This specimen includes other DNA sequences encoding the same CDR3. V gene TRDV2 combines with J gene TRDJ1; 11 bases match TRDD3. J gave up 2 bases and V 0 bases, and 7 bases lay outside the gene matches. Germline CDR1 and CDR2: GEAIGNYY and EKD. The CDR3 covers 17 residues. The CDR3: CACDTVFTGGYTDKLIF. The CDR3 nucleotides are TGTGCCTGTGACACCGTTTTTACTGGGGGATATACCGATAAACTCATCTTT.

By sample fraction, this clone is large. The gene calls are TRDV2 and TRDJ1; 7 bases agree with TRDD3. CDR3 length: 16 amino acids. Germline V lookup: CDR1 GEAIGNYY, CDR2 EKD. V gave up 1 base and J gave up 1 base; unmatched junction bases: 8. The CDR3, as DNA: TGTGCCTGTGACACTCTCGTGGATACGCGCACCGATAAACTCATCTTT. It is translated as CACDTLVDTRTDKLIF.

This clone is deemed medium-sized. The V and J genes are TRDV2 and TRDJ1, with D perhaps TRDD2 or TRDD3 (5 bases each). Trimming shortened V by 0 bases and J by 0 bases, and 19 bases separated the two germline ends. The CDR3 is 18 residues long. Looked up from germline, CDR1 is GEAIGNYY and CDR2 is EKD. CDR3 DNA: TGTGCCTGTGACACCGTCCCTACGGGGGCTCTTTACACCGATAAACTCATCTTT. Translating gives CACDTVPTGALYTDKLIF.

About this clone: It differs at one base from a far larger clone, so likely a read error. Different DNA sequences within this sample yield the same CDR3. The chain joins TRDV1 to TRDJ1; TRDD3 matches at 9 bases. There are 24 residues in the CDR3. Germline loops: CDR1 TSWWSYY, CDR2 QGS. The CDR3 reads CALGDFPTNIPILGEIRYTDKLIF. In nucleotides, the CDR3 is TGTGCTCTCGGGGACTTTCCTACGAACATACCTATACTGGGGGAGATCAGGTACACCGATAAACTCATCTTT.

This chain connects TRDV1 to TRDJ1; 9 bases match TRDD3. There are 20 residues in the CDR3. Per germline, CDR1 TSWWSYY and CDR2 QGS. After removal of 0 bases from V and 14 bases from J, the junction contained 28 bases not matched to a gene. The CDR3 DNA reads TGTGCTCTTGGGGAACTAGATTGGGCCCGGTTTGACTGGGGGAGCCCGAATGTGATCTTT. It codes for CALGELDWARFDWGSPNVIF.

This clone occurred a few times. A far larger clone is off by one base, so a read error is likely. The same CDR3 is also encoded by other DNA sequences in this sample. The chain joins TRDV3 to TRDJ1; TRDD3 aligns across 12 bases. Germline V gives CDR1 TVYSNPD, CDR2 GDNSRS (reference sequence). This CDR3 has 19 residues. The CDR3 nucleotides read TGTGCTTGTAAGGCTGGTACTGGGGGATACCGTTGGTACACCGATAAGCTCATCTTT. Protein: CACKAGTGGYRWYTDKLIF.